A single TCR beta chain is shown here with its context. This CDR3 has 17 residues. The ends lost 6 bases at V and 2 bases at J; junction bases unmatched: 14. Germline loops: CDR1 SEHNR, CDR2 FQNEAQ (reference sequence). Original methodology: By means of reference gene primer amplification, nucleated cell counts were estimated. The data were produced by immunoSEQ multiplex PCR, yet TCRdb's version contains in-frame clones alone and is incomplete. V and J calls and clone size are those listed in that table; D and trimming were worked out from the DNA. Of 100,000 to 150,000 clones listed, 70% to 90% are singletons. The data belong to a study of blood T cell repertoires in COVID-19. In the study overall: Samples of COVID-19 (acute and convalescent) were obtained from the United States, Italy and Spain. Nucleic acid was either cDNA or gDNA, and it came from T cells, B-cell-depleted T cells, or PBMCs.

The receptor was derived from a man in his forties or fifties with acute or convalescent COVID-19. V and J are TRBV7-9 and TRBJ1-2, with 8 bases that match TRBD1. Sequences were obtained from peripheral blood. The CDR3 DNA follows: TGTGCCAGCAGTCATGACGACCCGGGACAGGCCAACTATGGCTACACCTTC. Protein product: CASSHDDPGQANYGYTF. The full variable domain, completed using reference TRBV7-9 and TRBJ1-2, is DTGVSQNPRHKITKRGQNVTFRCDPISEHNRLYWYRQTLGQGPEFLTYFQNEAQLEKSRLLSDRFSAERPKGSFSTLEIQRTEQGDSAMYLCASSHDDPGQANYGYTFGSGTRLTVV.